The entry below gives a single T cell receptor beta chain sequence along with its context. Antigen specificity is unknown. This sample stems from a study of cytomegalovirus exposure and HLA in healthy donors. Notes on the study in general: Some TCR beta chains (roughly 160 of them) were listed as cytomegalovirus-associated. In vitro, a few CMV-associated chains proved specific for CMV antigens. Later, an analysis found that TCR clusters from the first cohort tended to co-occur in the 120 validation repertoires. Using the classifier, cytomegalovirus status was reportedly diagnosed with high specificity and sensitivity.

The CDR3 is made up of 15 amino acids. Trimming cost V 3 bases and J 5 bases, with 15 bases left between them. Germline CDR1 SNHLY, CDR2 FYNNEI. Sequenced by immunoSEQ multiplex PCR; TCRdb stores in-frame clones only, minus some. This table has roughly 180,000 clones, around nine tenths appearing once. This sequence joins TRBV2 and TRBJ2-3; either TRBD1 or TRBD2 may supply D (6 bases each). The material sequenced was PBMCs. The clonotype originates from a man in his thirties or forties in good health and CMV-seropositive. CDR3 residues: CASSEGGQVLDTQYF. The CDR3 DNA reads as TGTGCCAGCAGTGAGGGGGGCCAGGTTTTAGATACGCAGTATTTT.